These T cell receptor beta chains were read from a single sample in a study of blood T cells in healthy people across ages. TCRdb redid the calling of the 5' RACE reads with MiXCR, one entry per CDR3 protein. The profile shows around 1,000,000 distinct CDR3 sequences, 25% of them singletons. These records were also assigned to another study, of T cells of mothers and their children.

The specimen sequenced was blood. The receptors were sampled from a girl aged 2 to 10 in good health. The CDR3 runs from the conserved cysteine through the conserved F or W. A D gene is named only where the DNA matches it firmly. Size values are once, few and many counts, or a class for expanded clones, and some rows have none.

clone_size d_call j_call v_call cdr3_nt cdr3_aa
few - TRBJ1-1 TRBV12-3/TRBV12-4 TGTGCCAGCATCCCCCCGGGGGACACTGAAGCTTTCTTT CASIPPGDTEAFF
- TRBD2 TRBJ2-5 TRBV20-1 TGCAGTGCTAGAAGTACAGGACTAGCGGGGAGATACCAAGAGACCCAGTACTTC CSARSTGLAGRYQETQYF
few - TRBJ2-5 TRBV6-6 TGTGCCAGCAGTAAGCCAGCTGGGGGCGAGGAGACCCAGTACTTC CASSKPAGGEETQYF
few TRBD1 TRBJ1-5 TRBV27 TGTGCCAGCACCCAGACAGGGGGCTTTAATCAGCCCCAGCATTTT CASTQTGGFNQPQHF
- - TRBJ2-7 TRBV9 TGTGCCAGCAGCGTAGGTTCCCAGTCTTACGAGCAGTACTTC CASSVGSQSYEQYF
- - TRBJ2-5 TRBV28 TGTGCCAGCAGTTTGTCGGGAGTGTGGGTGCAGTACTTC CASSLSGVWVQYF
- - TRBJ1-1 TRBV21-1 TGTGCCAGGGTGCACGAGAACACTGAAGCTTTCTTT CARVHENTEAFF
once - TRBJ2-7 TRBV4-2 TGTGCCAGCAGCCAAGGAGGTTCCGACGAGCAGTACTTC CASSQGGSDEQYF
few TRBD2 TRBJ2-1 TRBV27 TGTGCCAGCAGTTCAAAGGGGGGGGGACTAGCGGGAATCCAGCGGGATGAGCAGTTCTTC CASSSKGGGLAGIQRDEQFF
few - TRBJ2-5 TRBV5-8 TGTGCCAGCAGCGGCCTGGGGTTTTACGGTCTGACCCAGTACTTC CASSGLGFYGLTQYF
few - TRBJ2-7 TRBV10-3 TGTGCCATCCGGCCTGATACCTACGAGCAGTACTTC CAIRPDTYEQYF
- - TRBJ2-4 TRBV29-1 TGCAGCGTTGAAGAGGGGTCAATTCAGTACTTC CSVEEGSIQYF
- - TRBJ1-1 TRBV12-3/TRBV12-4 TGTGCCAGCAGTTTAATGCGAGAAGCTTTCTTT CASSLMREAFF
- - TRBJ2-3 TRBV27 TGTGCCAGCAGTTTTACGGTTGACTCCTATACGCAGTATTTT CASSFTVDSYTQYF